This T cell receptor (beta chain) derives from a study of cytomegalovirus exposure and HLA in healthy donors. It was with 60 Vbeta and 13 Jbeta primers that the PCR ran. Per the original methods: Later work found around 85 million unique TCR beta chains, with 9.5 million to 12 million shared. Method: immunoSEQ multiplex PCR; TCRdb's copy keeps in-frame clones and lacks some. The V and J calls and the clone size are those of that table, but D and trimming were determined from the DNA. The sample has under 200,000 clones. This CDR3 is 15 amino acids long. Deletions cut 0 bases from V and 1 base from J, with 9 bases between. Germline loops: CDR1 MNHEY, CDR2 SVGAGI.

This TCR was recovered from a young man in good health and CMV-seronegative. Sequenced material: PBMCs. The chain recombines TRBV6-5 with TRBJ1-1, with D uncertain. CDR3 sequence reads: CASSYSNSGNTEAFF. In DNA, the CDR3 is TGTGCCAGCAGTTACTCGAATTCGGGGAACACTGAAGCTTTCTTT.